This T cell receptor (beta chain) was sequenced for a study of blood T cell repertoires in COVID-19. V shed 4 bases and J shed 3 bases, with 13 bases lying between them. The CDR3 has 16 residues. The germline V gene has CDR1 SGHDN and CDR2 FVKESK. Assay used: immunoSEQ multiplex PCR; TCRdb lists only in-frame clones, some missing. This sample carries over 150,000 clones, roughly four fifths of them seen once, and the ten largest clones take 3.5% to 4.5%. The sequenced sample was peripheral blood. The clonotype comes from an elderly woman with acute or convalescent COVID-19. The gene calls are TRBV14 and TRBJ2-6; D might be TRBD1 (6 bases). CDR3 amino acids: CASSRLGANGANVLTF. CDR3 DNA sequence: TGTGCCAGCAGCCGCCTGGGGGCAAATGGGGCCAACGTCCTGACTTTC.